This TCR beta chain was retrieved from a study of PD-1 blockade in classical Hodgkin lymphoma. Time point denoted: newly diagnosed, previously untreated cHL patient sample. The CD4+ T cells used were purified from thawed PBMCs through magnetic negative selection. For comparison, PBMCs from newly diagnosed, untreated classical Hodgkin lymphoma were used. CDR3 length equals 14 residues. V lost 2 bases and J 0 bases, leaving 7 bases between the germline ends. CDR1 is SEHNR and CDR2 is FQNEAQ in the germline V gene (reference sequence). The data were produced by immunoSEQ multiplex PCR, yet TCRdb's version contains in-frame clones alone and is incomplete. The sample records fewer than 35,000 clones, about 88% being singletons. Study results and limitations: Newly diagnosed patients were said to have less baseline TCR diversity than healthy donors did.

As for this clone: Its antigen is as yet unknown.

This receptor was taken from a human donor with classical Hodgkin lymphoma. The chain couples TRBV7-9 to TRBJ1-1; D is uncertain. The source material was CD4+ T cells from blood. The CDR3 region has the DNA TGTGCCAGCAGCTTATCCAGTGTGAACACTGAAGCTTTCTTT. It yields the protein CASSLSSVNTEAFF.